The entry that follows covers one TCR beta chain sequence. In the authors' workflow: Amplification with reference gene primers provided the estimates of nucleated cell counts. Assay: immunoSEQ multiplex PCR; the TCRdb copy retains only in-frame clones and omits some. Clone size and V and J calls were adopted from that table, with D and trimming inferred from the DNA. Here the sample spans roughly 400,000 clones, nearly 90% being singletons. The sample originates from a study of blood T cell repertoires in COVID-19. Trimming removed 7 bases from V and 1 base from J; junction bases left unmatched: 11. The CDR3 has 16 residues. Germline V gene data show CDR1 as SEHNR and CDR2 as FQNEAQ (reference sequence).

The sequencing sample was made of PBMCs or T cells enriched from blood (not recorded which). This receptor was identified in a young woman who had been exposed to COVID-19. V gene TRBV7-9 combines with J gene TRBJ2-7; 9 bases map to TRBD1. CDR3 bases: TGTGCCAGCACCCCCGCGGGGACAGGGATATCCTACGAGCAGTACTTC. Protein: CASTPAGTGISYEQYF.